This record covers a single T cell receptor beta chain. This sample is drawn from a study of blood T cell repertoires in COVID-19. From germline, CDR1 is MNHNY and CDR2 SVGAGI (reference sequence). The CDR3 has 14 amino acids. V was clipped by 8 bases and J by 5 bases; unmatched bases: 6. Sequencing was performed with immunoSEQ multiplex PCR; in TCRdb, only in-frame clones are kept and a portion is missing. The sample has about 150,000 clones, 75% to 90% seen once; the top ten hold approximately 3%. The V gene is TRBV6-6, the J gene TRBJ1-6; 7 bases agree with TRBD1. This sequence originates from a woman aged 55-75 years with active COVID-19. Sequences were obtained from peripheral blood. In DNA form, the CDR3 reads TGTGCCAGCGGGACAGCGGGCGATAATTCACCCCTCCACTTT. It encodes CASGTAGDNSPLHF.